Here is one T cell receptor beta chain with its context. Its antigen remains unidentified. This CDR3 has 15 amino acids. J gave up 3 bases and V 5 bases, and 9 bases lay outside the gene matches. Per germline, CDR1 MNHEY and CDR2 SMNVEV (reference sequence). The data were taken from a study of Ad26.COV2.S vaccination and SARS-CoV-2 variants. General study results and limits: Assessments of TCR breadth and depth may have underestimated the total T cell responses.

Described treatment: about 20 received Ad26.COV2.S at low or high dose, single or two shots; 5 received placebo; per-sample allocation not given. Samples came from day 63 after the first vaccine or placebo injection. Generated by immunoSEQ multiplex PCR, the TCRdb table keeps only in-frame clones and is missing some. The sample yields roughly 300,000 clones, 86% seen once. The V and J genes are TRBV27 and TRBJ1-1; 7 bases match TRBD1. This TCR came from a person aged 18-65 years who received the Ad26.COV2.S COVID-19 vaccine or a placebo. The sample in question was peripheral blood, obtained in a trial of Ad26.COV2.S vaccine versus placebo. The CDR3 here is CASSTLQGLDTEAFF. The CDR3 DNA sequence: TGTGCCAGCAGTACCCTACAGGGGCTCGACACTGAAGCTTTCTTT.